This passage covers 17 T cell receptor beta chains from one sample sequenced in a study of cytomegalovirus exposure and HLA in healthy donors. Sequencing used immunoSEQ multiplex PCR; TCRdb keeps in-frame clones, though not all of them. The sample shows roughly 250,000 clones, approximately 83% of them seen only once. Sequencing used PBMCs. The source of these receptors is a woman aged 30 to 39 in good health and CMV-seropositive.

The chain employs TRBV7-6 and TRBJ2-6; weak D call: TRBD1 (6 bases). CDR1 is SGHVS and CDR2 is FNYEAQ in the germline V gene. This CDR3 contains 14 residues. The V end lost 6 bases, the J end lost 3 bases, and 9 bases lay between the germline ends. CDR3 in DNA: TGTGCCAGCAGGGGGACACGTGGGGCCAACGTCCTGACTTTC. Translation: CASRGTRGANVLTF. Full variable domain (rest looked up from reference TRBV7-6 and TRBJ2-6): GAGVSQSPRYKVTKRGQDVALRCDPISGHVSLYWYRQALGQGPEFLTYFNYEAQQDKSGLPNDRFSAERPEGSISTLTIQRTEQRDSAMYRCASRGTRGANVLTFGAGSRLTVL.

Only one count was recorded for this clone. V usage is TRBV27 and J usage is TRBJ1-5; 9 bases agree with TRBD1. The junction had 5 bases not matched to a gene; V was cut back by 4 bases and J by 7 bases. CDR3 length: 14 residues. CDR1 and CDR2 (germline): MNHEY, SMNVEV (reference sequence). CDR3 region: CASSSQGAGQPQHF. CDR3 in DNA: TGTGCCAGCAGTTCACAGGGGGCGGGGCAGCCCCAGCATTTT.

V gene TRBV6-1 combines with J gene TRBJ2-7, with 9 positions matching TRBD2. There are 16 residues in the CDR3. The germline gives CDR1 MNHNS, CDR2 SASEGT. V gave up 2 bases and J gave up 7 bases; unmatched junction bases: 12. The CDR3 protein is CASSELVAGVSGEQYF. In nucleotides, the CDR3 is TGTGCCAGCAGTGAATTGGTAGCGGGAGTCTCGGGGGAGCAGTACTTC.

The chain joins TRBV5-1 to TRBJ2-1; 11 positions agree with TRBD2. V shed 0 bases, J shed 8 bases, and the junction held 4 bases outside the gene matches. Per germline, CDR1 SGHRS and CDR2 YFSETQ. This CDR3 region has 15 residues. CDR3 protein: CASSLEGLAVYEQFF. The CDR3 DNA sequence: TGCGCCAGCAGCTTGGAGGGACTAGCGGTCTATGAGCAGTTCTTC.

This rearrangement joins TRBV18 to TRBJ2-3, with 7 bases identical to TRBD2. Germline trimming cut 4 bases from V and 2 bases from J; bases unmatched to any gene: 12. The germline gives CDR1 KGHSH, CDR2 LQKENI. The CDR3 contains 17 residues. CDR3 protein: CASSQVGAGENTDTQYF. As DNA, the CDR3 is TGTGCCAGCTCACAGGTCGGGGCGGGAGAAAACACAGATACGCAGTATTTT.

J is TRBJ2-1 and V is TRBV5-1; 11 bases agree with TRBD1. The CDR3 runs to 15 residues. Germline V gene sequence: CDR1 SGHRS, CDR2 YFSETQ. Germline trimming cut 4 bases from V and 4 bases from J; bases unmatched to any gene: 4. The CDR3: CASSGGQGGYNEQFF. In DNA form, the CDR3 reads TGCGCCAGCAGCGGGGGACAGGGGGGTTACAATGAGCAGTTCTTC.

This chain joins TRBV28 and TRBJ1-2; D gene unclear. Germline CDR1 MDHEN, CDR2 SYDVKM. The V end was cut by 6 bases, the J end by 0 bases, with 11 bases between. CDR3 length: 14 residues. CDR3 DNA: TGTGCCAGCAGGCCTAGGATAGCTAACTATGGCTACACCTTC. Residues: CASRPRIANYGYTF.

V is TRBV15 and J is TRBJ1-4; no reliable D call. Trimming removed 0 bases at V and 4 bases at J, with 9 bases between. Germline assignment: CDR1 LNHNV and CDR2 YYDKDF (reference sequence). This CDR3 region has 15 residues. This CDR3 reads CATSRDLALNEKLFF. Written as DNA, the CDR3 is TGTGCCACCAGCAGAGATCTGGCCCTTAATGAAAAACTGTTTTTT.

This clone was seen just once. The chain recombines TRBV4-1 with TRBJ2-2, with TRBD1 matching over 10 bases. Germline assignment: CDR1 MGHRA and CDR2 YSYEKL. V lost 1 base and J lost 7; bases outside the gene matches: 3. The CDR3 consists of 15 residues. CDR3 region: CASSQGQGAGGELFF. Here the CDR3 DNA reads TGCGCCAGCAGCCAAGGACAGGGGGCAGGCGGGGAGCTGTTTTTT.

The chain uses TRBV2 and TRBJ2-7; 9 positions agree with TRBD1. The length of the CDR3 is 13 residues. Germline V gives CDR1 SNHLY, CDR2 FYNNEI. V lost 10 bases and J lost 4; bases outside the gene matches: 8. CDR3 amino acids: CATSMGQGYEQYF. CDR3 sequence (DNA): TGTGCCACCTCTATGGGACAGGGTTACGAGCAGTACTTC. Full variable domain (remainder filled in from reference TRBV2 and TRBJ2-7): EPEVTQTPSHQVTQMGQEVILRCVPISNHLYFYWYRQILGQKVEFLVSFYNNEISEKSEIFDDQFSVERPDGSNFTLKIRSTKLEDSAMYFCATSMGQGYEQYFGPGTRLTVT.

The chain recombines TRBV7-9 with TRBJ1-1, with 7 positions matching TRBD1. Germline assignment: CDR1 SEHNR and CDR2 FQNEAQ (reference sequence). With V trimmed by 5 bases and J by 3 bases, 6 bases remained unmatched. The CDR3 length is 14 residues. CDR3 region: CASSQRTGDTEAFF. CDR3 DNA: TGTGCCAGCAGCCAACGAACAGGGGACACTGAAGCTTTCTTT.

The chain joins TRBV30 to TRBJ1-2; TRBD1 matches at 12 bases. The CDR3 is 16 amino acids. Germline V CDR1 and CDR2: GTSNPN, SVGIG (reference sequence). Trimming removed 4 bases from V and 8 bases from J; junction bases left unmatched: 14. CDR3 in amino acids: CAWTLPWGQGALGYTF. CDR3 nucleotide sequence: TGTGCCTGGACCCTACCTTGGGGACAGGGGGCCCTGGGCTACACCTTC.

This chain uses TRBV7-6 with TRBJ1-3; TRBD1 might be the D (6 bases). CDR1 SGHVS and CDR2 FNYEAQ come from the germline V gene. The CDR3 runs to 15 residues. Trimming removed 5 bases from V and 2 bases from J, with 13 bases in between. DNA of the CDR3: TGTGCCAGCAGCCCAGGGGCCGGGACTGGAAACACCATATATTTT. This codes for CASSPGAGTGNTIYF. Together with reference TRBV7-6 and TRBJ1-3, the CDR3 gives the full variable domain: GAGVSQSPRYKVTKRGQDVALRCDPISGHVSLYWYRQALGQGPEFLTYFNYEAQQDKSGLPNDRFSAERPEGSISTLTIQRTEQRDSAMYRCASSPGAGTGNTIYFGEGSWLTVV.

V is TRBV7-2 and J is TRBJ1-5, with unresolved D. Germline V gene sequence: CDR1 SGHTA, CDR2 FQGNSA. Trimming cost V 7 bases and J 8 bases, with 12 bases left between them. This CDR3 is 12 amino acids long. CDR3 nucleotide sequence: TGTGCCAGCATCAAAGCGGGCGAGCCCCAGCATTTT. Protein: CASIKAGEPQHF. Filled out from reference TRBV7-2 and TRBJ1-5, the complete variable domain reads GAGVSQSPSNKVTEKGKDVELRCDPISGHTALYWYRQSLGQGLEFLIYFQGNSAPDKSGLPSDRFSAERTGGSVSTLTIQRTQQEDSAVYLCASIKAGEPQHFGDGTRLSIL.

The chain carries TRBV5-1 and TRBJ2-7; 10 nucleotides match TRBD1. Looked up from germline, CDR1 is SGHRS and CDR2 is YFSETQ. The CDR3 has 15 residues. J was trimmed by 0 bases and V by 4 bases; bases with no gene match: 4. CDR3 loop: CASSPGQGSSYEQYF. The DNA for the CDR3 is TGCGCCAGCAGCCCGGGACAGGGGAGCTCCTACGAGCAGTACTTC.

This clone was detected once. This sequence joins TRBV6-6 and TRBJ2-7, with 8 bases identical to TRBD1. There are 14 residues in the CDR3. Germline V gives CDR1 MNHNY, CDR2 SVGAGI (reference sequence). V shed 0 bases and J 5 bases; nucleotides not matched to a gene: 3. CDR3 residues: CASSYSDRGNEQYF. For the CDR3, the DNA is TGTGCCAGCAGTTACTCTGACAGGGGAAACGAGCAGTACTTC.

The chain employs TRBV2 and TRBJ1-3; the D is unclear. Trimming took 7 bases from V and 2 from J, leaving 9 bases between them. The germline gives CDR1 SNHLY, CDR2 FYNNEI. This CDR3 region has 13 residues. CDR3 DNA sequence: TGTGCCAGCACCTTCGGGACTGGAAACACCATATATTTT. Translating it yields CASTFGTGNTIYF.